This TCR beta chain was recorded in a study of CXCR3-negative and CXCR3-positive naive CD8 T cells. Sorts performed in triplicate captured hundreds of thousands of cells each from every CD8+ T cell subset. CD45RO-CCR7+CD27+CD95- marked naive CD8+ T cells. Per the germline V gene, CDR1 is LNHDA and CDR2 is SQIVND (reference sequence). The CDR3 has 15 residues. Study results and limitations: Comparably high diversity marked both naive subsets, whereas memory CD8+ cells had much lower diversity. A higher hydrophobicity marked the TRB CDR3s of CXCR3-positive naive cells versus CXCR3-negative naive cells. The TRBV-TRBJ usage of naive CXCR3-negative and CXCR3-positive cells was similar, but that of memory cells differed.

5' RACE with UMI labels generated the TRB cDNA libraries. No DNA is given; TCRdb re-called the 5' RACE reads and lists each CDR3 protein once. Its clone listing holds around 120,000 distinct CDR3 sequences. Turning to this clonotype: Its antigen remains unknown.

The genes are TRBV19 and TRBJ1-1; the D call of TRBD1 rests on TCRdb alone, since no DNA is present to check it. Sequencing was done on a sample of naive CXCR3+ CD8+ T cells from blood. Noted subset: CD45RO-CCR7+CD27+CD95- naive CD8+ T cells expressing CXCR3 (TNR3+). The clonotype comes from a human donor in good health. Some clones in this sample may be carry-over from other donors' samples. The CDR3 spells CASSARDRADTEAFF.